The following is a T cell receptor beta chain sequence with its context. This sample is drawn from a study of CD8+ T cells in alopecia areata. The ends were cut back, 4 bases at V and 2 bases at J, with 12 bases in the middle. The CDR3 is 14 residues long. The germline CDR1 and CDR2 sequences are SGDLS and YYNGEE. The sorting of PBMCs gave CD4+ and CD8+ T cells. RNA was isolated and reverse transcribed to cDNA, the sequencing template. Sequencing used immunoSEQ multiplex PCR; TCRdb keeps in-frame clones, though not all of them. The sample lists 100,000 to 120,000 clones, approximately 59% occurring once.

This receptor was identified in a human donor in good health. Sequenced material: CD8+ T cells sorted from blood. This chain joins TRBV9 and TRBJ2-5; possible D gene TRBD1, 5 bases. Here the CDR3 reads CASSTQGLQETQYF. The CDR3 coding sequence is TGTGCCAGCAGCACCCAGGGATTACAAGAGACCCAGTACTTC.